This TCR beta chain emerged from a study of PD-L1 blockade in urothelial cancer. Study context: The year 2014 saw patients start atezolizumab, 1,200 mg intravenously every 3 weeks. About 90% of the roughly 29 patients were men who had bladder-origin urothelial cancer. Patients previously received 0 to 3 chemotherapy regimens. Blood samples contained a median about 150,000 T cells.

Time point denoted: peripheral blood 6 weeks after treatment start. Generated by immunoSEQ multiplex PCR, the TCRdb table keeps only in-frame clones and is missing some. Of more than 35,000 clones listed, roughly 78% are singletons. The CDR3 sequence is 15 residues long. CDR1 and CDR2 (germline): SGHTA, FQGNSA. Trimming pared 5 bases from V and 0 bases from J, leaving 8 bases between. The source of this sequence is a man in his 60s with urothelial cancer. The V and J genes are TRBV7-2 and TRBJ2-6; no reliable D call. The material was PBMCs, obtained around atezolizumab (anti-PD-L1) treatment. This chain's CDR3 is CASSSRASGANVLTF. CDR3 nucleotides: TGTGCCAGCAGCAGCCGAGCCTCTGGGGCCAACGTCCTGACTTTC.